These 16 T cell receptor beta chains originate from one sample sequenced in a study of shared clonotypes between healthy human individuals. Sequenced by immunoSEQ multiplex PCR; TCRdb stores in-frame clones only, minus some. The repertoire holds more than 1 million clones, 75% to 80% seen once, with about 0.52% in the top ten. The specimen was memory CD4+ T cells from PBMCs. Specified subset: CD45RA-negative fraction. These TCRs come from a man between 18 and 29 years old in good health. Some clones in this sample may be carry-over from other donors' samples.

As DNA, the CDR3 is TGCGCCAGCAGCTTCCCGGGACTAGCGGGAGCCTACGAGCAGTACTTC. Protein: CASSFPGLAGAYEQYF. The chain combines TRBV5-1 with TRBJ2-7; 14 bases map to TRBD2. CDR1 and CDR2 from the germline V gene are SGHRS and YFSETQ. CDR3 length equals 16 residues. V trimming: 2 bases; J trimming: 2 bases; junction bases outside the gene matches: 3.

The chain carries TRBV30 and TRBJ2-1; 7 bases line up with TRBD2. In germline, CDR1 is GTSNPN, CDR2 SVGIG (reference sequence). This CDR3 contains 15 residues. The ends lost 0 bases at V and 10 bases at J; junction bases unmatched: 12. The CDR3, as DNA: TGTGCCTGGAGTGTGAGCGGGGAGGCGGATTGGGAGCAGTTCTTC. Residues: CAWSVSGEADWEQFF. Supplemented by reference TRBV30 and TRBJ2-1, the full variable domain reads SQTIHQWPATLVQPVGSPLSLECTVEGTSNPNLYWYRQAAGRGLQLLFYSVGIGQISSEVPQNLSASRPQDRQFILSSKKLLLSDSGFYLCAWSVSGEADWEQFFGPGTRLTVL.

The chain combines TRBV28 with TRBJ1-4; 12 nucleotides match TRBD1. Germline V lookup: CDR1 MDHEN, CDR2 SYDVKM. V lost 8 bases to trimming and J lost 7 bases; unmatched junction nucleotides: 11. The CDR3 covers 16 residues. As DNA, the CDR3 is TGTGCCAGCTCCGGGGACAGGGGGCTTTTCGGTGAAAAACTGTTTTTT. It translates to CASSGDRGLFGEKLFF.

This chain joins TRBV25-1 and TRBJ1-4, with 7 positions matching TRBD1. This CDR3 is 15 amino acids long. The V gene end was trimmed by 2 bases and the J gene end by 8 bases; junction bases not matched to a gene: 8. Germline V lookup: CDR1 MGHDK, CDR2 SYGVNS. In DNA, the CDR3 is TGTGCCAGCAGTGAAACCGGGACAGTACTCGAAAAACTGTTTTTT. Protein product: CASSETGTVLEKLFF.

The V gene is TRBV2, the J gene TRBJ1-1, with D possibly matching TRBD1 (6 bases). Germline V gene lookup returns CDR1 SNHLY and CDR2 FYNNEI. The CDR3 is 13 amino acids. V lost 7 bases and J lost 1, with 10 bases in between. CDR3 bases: TGTGCCAGCACCACGGACAGGAACACTGAAGCTTTCTTT. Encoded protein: CASTTDRNTEAFF.

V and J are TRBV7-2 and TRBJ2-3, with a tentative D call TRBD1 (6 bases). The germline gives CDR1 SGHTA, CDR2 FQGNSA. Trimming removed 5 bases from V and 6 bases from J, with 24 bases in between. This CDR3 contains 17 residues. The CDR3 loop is CASSQPLRGMFGDTQYF. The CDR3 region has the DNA TGTGCCAGCAGCCAACCCCTGAGGGGGATGTTTGGGGATACGCAGTATTTT.

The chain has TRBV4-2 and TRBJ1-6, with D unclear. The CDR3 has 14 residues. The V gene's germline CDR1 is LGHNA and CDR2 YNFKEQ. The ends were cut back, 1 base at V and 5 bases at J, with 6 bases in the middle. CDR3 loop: CASSQVQDNSPLHF. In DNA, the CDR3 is TGTGCCAGCAGCCAAGTCCAGGATAATTCACCCCTCCACTTT.

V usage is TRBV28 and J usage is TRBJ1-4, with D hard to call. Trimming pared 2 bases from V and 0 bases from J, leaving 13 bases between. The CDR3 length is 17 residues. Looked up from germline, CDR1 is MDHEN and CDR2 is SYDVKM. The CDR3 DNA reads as TGTGCCAGCAGTTTACCACGATCCGGGACAACTAATGAAAAACTGTTTTTT. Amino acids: CASSLPRSGTTNEKLFF.

The CDR3 here is CASSDWGAKNIQYF. CDR3 DNA sequence: TGTGCCAGCAGTGATTGGGGAGCCAAAAACATTCAGTACTTC. The V call is TRBV25-1, the J call TRBJ2-4, with D unresolved. Germline CDR1 and CDR2: MGHDK and SYGVNS. The CDR3 spans 14 residues. The V end lost 3 bases, the J end lost 0 bases, and 6 bases lay between the germline ends.

The CDR3 spells CASSLASADTGELFF. The DNA of the CDR3 is TGTGCCAGCAGCTTAGCTAGCGCGGACACCGGGGAGCTGTTTTTT. The chain couples TRBV11-2 to TRBJ2-2; possibly TRBD2 for D (6 bases). Looked up from germline, CDR1 is SGHAT and CDR2 is FQNNGV. V was cut by 1 base and J by 3 bases, with 9 bases left in between. The CDR3 has 15 residues. Looking up the rest from reference TRBV11-2 and TRBJ2-2 gives the full variable domain: EAGVAQSPRYKIIEKRQSVAFWCNPISGHATLYWYQQILGQGPKLLIQFQNNGVVDDSQLPKDRFSAERLKGVDSTLKIQPAKLEDSAVYLCASSLASADTGELFFGEGSRLTVL.

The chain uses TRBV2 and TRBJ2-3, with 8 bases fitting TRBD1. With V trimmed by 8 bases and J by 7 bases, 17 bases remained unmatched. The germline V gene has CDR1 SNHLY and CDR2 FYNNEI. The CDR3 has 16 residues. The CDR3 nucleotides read TGTGCCAGCCTAGCTGGATTTGGACAGGGTGCAAATACGCAGTATTTT. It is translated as CASLAGFGQGANTQYF. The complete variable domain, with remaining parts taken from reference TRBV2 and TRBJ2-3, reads EPEVTQTPSHQVTQMGQEVILRCVPISNHLYFYWYRQILGQKVEFLVSFYNNEISEKSEIFDDQFSVERPDGSNFTLKIRSTKLEDSAMYFCASLAGFGQGANTQYFGPGTRLTVL.

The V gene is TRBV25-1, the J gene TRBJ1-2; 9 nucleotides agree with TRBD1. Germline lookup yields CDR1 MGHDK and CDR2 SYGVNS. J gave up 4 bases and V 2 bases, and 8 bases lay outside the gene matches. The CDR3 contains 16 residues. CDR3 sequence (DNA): TGTGCCAGCAGTGAACTAGGGACAGGGAGGGCCTATGGCTACACCTTC. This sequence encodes CASSELGTGRAYGYTF.

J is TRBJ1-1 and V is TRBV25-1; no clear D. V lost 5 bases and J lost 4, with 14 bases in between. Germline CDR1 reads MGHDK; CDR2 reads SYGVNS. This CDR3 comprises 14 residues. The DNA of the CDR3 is TGTGCCAGCAGTCAAGGAGGGCTCGTCACTGAAGCTTTCTTT. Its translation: CASSQGGLVTEAFF.

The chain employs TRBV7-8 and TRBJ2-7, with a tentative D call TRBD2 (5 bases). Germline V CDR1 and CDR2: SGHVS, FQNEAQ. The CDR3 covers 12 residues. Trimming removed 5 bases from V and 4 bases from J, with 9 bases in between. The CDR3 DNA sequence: TGTGCCAGCAGCCGGGGAGCTTACGAGCAGTACTTC. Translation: CASSRGAYEQYF.

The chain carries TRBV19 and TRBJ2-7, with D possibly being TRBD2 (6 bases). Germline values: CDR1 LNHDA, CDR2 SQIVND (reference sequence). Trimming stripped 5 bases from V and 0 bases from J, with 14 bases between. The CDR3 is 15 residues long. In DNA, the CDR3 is TGTGCCAGTAGTTCCGGGACTTTCGCCTCCTACGAGCAGTACTTC. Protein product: CASSSGTFASYEQYF.

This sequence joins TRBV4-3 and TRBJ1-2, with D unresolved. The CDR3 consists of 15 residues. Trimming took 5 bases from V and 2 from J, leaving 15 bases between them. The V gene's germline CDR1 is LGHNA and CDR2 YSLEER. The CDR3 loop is CASSVDRANNYGYTF. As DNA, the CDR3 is TGCGCCAGCAGCGTAGACCGGGCCAACAACTATGGCTACACCTTC.